A selection of T cell receptor beta chains follows, all from one sample in a study of brain T cells in children with intractable seizures. Repertoires were generated with immunoSEQ multiplex PCR, while TCRdb's copy carries only in-frame clones and drops some. Of 62,000 or so clones detected, more than 95% appear once; the ten largest clones hold around 0.4%. Sequenced material: peripheral blood, taken at surgery. These receptors were obtained from a boy less than two years old with focal cortical dysplasia and intractable seizures. Each CDR3 is given with its conserved first and last residue. D genes are given only for firm matches. Part of the rows lack a size; the others show once, few, many or a class for expanded clones.

D | size | J | V | DNA | CDR3
. | . | TRBJ1-6 | TRBV7-9 | TGTGCCAGCAGCTTAGCAGGGGATAATTCACCCCTCCACTTT | CASSLAGDNSPLHF
TRBD1 | . | TRBJ2-7 | TRBV7-2 | TGTGCCAGCAGCTTAGCCGGGACAGAGGGCTACGAGCAGTACTTC | CASSLAGTEGYEQYF
. | once | TRBJ1-6 | TRBV3-1/TRBV3-2 | TGTGCCAGCAGCCAAGGAACGGTGCATTCACCCCTCCACTTT | CASSQGTVHSPLHF
TRBD2 | once | TRBJ2-7 | TRBV7-6 | TGTGCCAGCAGCTTAGGACTAGCGGGAGGCTACGAGCAGTACTTC | CASSLGLAGGYEQYF
. | . | TRBJ2-2 | TRBV5-4 | TGTGCCAGCAGCCCAACAGCGAACACCGGGGAGCTGTTTTTT | CASSPTANTGELFF
TRBD2 | . | TRBJ2-7 | TRBV2 | TGTGCCAGCACCATGGGGCCCAGCGGGACCTACGAGCAGTACTTC | CASTMGPSGTYEQYF
TRBD1 | . | TRBJ1-3 | TRBV3-1/TRBV3-2 | TGTGCCAGCAGCCCAACGGACAGGGGGCACACCATATATTTT | CASSPTDRGHTIYF
TRBD2 | . | TRBJ2-1 | TRBV7-9 | TGTGCCAGCAGCTTAACGGTGACTAGCGGGGAATCCTACAATGAGCAGTTCTTC | CASSLTVTSGESYNEQFF
. | . | TRBJ2-5 | TRBV7-9 | TGTGCCAGCAGCGAGCAGGGGTCGCTAATAGGGGAGACCCAGTACTTC | CASSEQGSLIGETQYF
. | . | TRBJ2-7 | TRBV5-1 | TGCGCCAGCAGCTCCCGAGGGGGCGAGCAGTACTTC | CASSSRGGEQYF
. | . | TRBJ2-3 | TRBV19 | TGTGCCAGTAGTAAGAGCGGGCCCTCGGGGTGGGTTGCGCAGTATTTT | CASSKSGPSGWVAQYF
TRBD2 | . | TRBJ2-2 | TRBV9 | TGTGCCAGCAGCGTAGACGGGAGGGTTAACGGGGAGCTGTTTTTT | CASSVDGRVNGELFF
. | . | TRBJ1-2 | TRBV5-1 | TGCGCCAGCAGCTTGGTACGGGTGTCTAAGCGGGGCTACACCTTC | CASSLVRVSKRGYTF
. | . | TRBJ1-2 | TRBV30 | TGTGCCTGGGCTGAGCCAAACTATGGCTACACCTTC | CAWAEPNYGYTF
TRBD2 | . | TRBJ2-7 | TRBV6-5 | TGTGCCAGCGGAAGCGGGACGGAGTACGAGCAGTACTTC | CASGSGTEYEQYF
TRBD2 | . | TRBJ2-1 | TRBV7-2 | TGTGCCAGCAAAAGAACCGGGACTAGCGGGAGGGGTGAGCAGTTCTTC | CASKRTGTSGRGEQFF
TRBD1 | . | TRBJ2-7 | TRBV5-4 | TGTGCCAGCAGCTTGGGGGACAGGCAGTACTTC | CASSLGDRQYF
. | . | TRBJ2-7 | TRBV2 | TGTGCCAGCGCCCGTCTAGGAACCTACGAGCAGTACTTC | CASARLGTYEQYF
TRBD1 | . | TRBJ2-7 | TRBV28 | TGTGCCACCAACCGGGACAGGGGTCACGAGCAGTACTTC | CATNRDRGHEQYF
TRBD1 | once | TRBJ1-5 | TRBV10-3 | TGTGCCACTATAAACGACAGGGTTCGGTATAATGGCAATCAGCCCCAGCATTTT | CATINDRVRYNGNQPQHF
TRBD1 | . | TRBJ1-2 | TRBV4-2 | TGTGCCAGCAGCGAATGGGACAGGGCTGGCTATGGCTACACCTTC | CASSEWDRAGYGYTF
. | . | TRBJ2-5 | TRBV4-1 | TGCGCCAGCAGCCAAGTCGGGGGGCGGGGAGAGACCCAGTACTTC | CASSQVGGRGETQYF
. | once | TRBJ1-3 | TRBV28 | TGTGCCAGCAGGGATTCACAGGGCATTGGGGCGGGAAACACCATATATTTT | CASRDSQGIGAGNTIYF
. | . | TRBJ2-5 | TRBV5-4 | TGTGCCAGCAGCCTGAGAACGGGGCAAGAGACCCAGTACTTC | CASSLRTGQETQYF
. | . | TRBJ2-1 | TRBV20-1 | TGCAGTGCTAGTTTTAGACTAGGGGAAGATGAGCAGTTCTTC | CSASFRLGEDEQFF
. | . | TRBJ2-3 | TRBV4-2 | TGTGCCAGCCAGGATCCAGGCACAGATACGCAGTATTTT | CASQDPGTDTQYF
. | . | TRBJ1-5 | TRBV16 | TGTGCCAGCAGCCGATCGGCGATACGGAATCAGCCCCAGCATTTT | CASSRSAIRNQPQHF
. | once | TRBJ1-4 | TRBV19 | TGTGCCAGTAGTATCTCCGCAGGAACTAATGAAAAACTGTTTTTT | CASSISAGTNEKLFF
. | . | TRBJ2-1 | TRBV19 | TGTGCCAGTAGTATACTCGGTTTTCTTTCGGGCGCCTGGAATGAGCAGTTCTTC | CASSILGFLSGAWNEQFF
. | . | TRBJ1-2 | TRBV10-3 | TGTGCCATCACGCGACGGGGGGGCTATGGCTACACCTTC | CAITRRGGYGYTF
. | . | TRBJ2-3 | TRBV28 | TGTGCCAGCAGTTTATGGATCGCAGGAACGGATACGCAGTATTTT | CASSLWIAGTDTQYF
. | . | TRBJ1-1 | TRBV11-2 | TGTGCCAGCAGCTTAGATTTGAATACTGAAGCTTTCTTT | CASSLDLNTEAFF
. | few | TRBJ2-7 | TRBV7-2 | TGTGCCAGCAGCTTAGTTAGCGGACCCACCTACGAGCAGTACTTC | CASSLVSGPTYEQYF
TRBD1 | . | TRBJ2-2 | TRBV7-2 | TGTGCCAGCAGGCGGACAGGGTTGGACGGGGAGCTGTTTTTT | CASRRTGLDGELFF
TRBD2 | . | TRBJ2-3 | TRBV3-1/TRBV3-2 | TGTGCCAGCAGCCACCTAGCGGGGGGGCGAGATACGCAGTATTTT | CASSHLAGGRDTQYF
. | . | TRBJ2-7 | TRBV6-2/TRBV6-3 | TGTGCCAGCAGTTACTCGGGACCCACCTACGAGCAGTACTTC | CASSYSGPTYEQYF
TRBD1 | . | TRBJ2-1 | TRBV7-6 | TGTGCCAGCAGCTTATCCCCAGGGGGAAGGGATGAGCAGTTCTTC | CASSLSPGGRDEQFF
TRBD2 | once | TRBJ2-3 | TRBV27 | TGTGCCAGCAGTACCGGGACTAGCGGGGATAGGGCGACAGATACGCAGTATTTT | CASSTGTSGDRATDTQYF
TRBD1 | . | TRBJ1-5 | TRBV5-8 | TGTGCCAGCAGCCTCTGGACAGGGGGTATTCAGCCCCAGCATTTT | CASSLWTGGIQPQHF
. | . | TRBJ2-3 | TRBV2 | TGTGCCAGCAAAGGGACTTTCACAGATACGCAGTATTTT | CASKGTFTDTQYF
. | . | TRBJ1-6 | TRBV6-5 | TGTGCCAGCAAAATCGGGATCTATAATTCACCCCTCCACTTT | CASKIGIYNSPLHF
TRBD1 | . | TRBJ1-2 | TRBV28 | TGTGCCAGCAGGCAACGATCCGGGACAGGGCTTGTTGGCTACACCTTC | CASRQRSGTGLVGYTF
TRBD1 | . | TRBJ1-6 | TRBV27 | TGTGCCAGCAGTTTAGGGGGACAGGGGCGGTCACCCCTCCACTTT | CASSLGGQGRSPLHF
. | few | TRBJ2-1 | TRBV4-1 | TGCGCCAGCAGCCAAGAACGACTAGTTCGGTACAATGAGCAGTTCTTC | CASSQERLVRYNEQFF
. | . | TRBJ2-4 | TRBV4-1 | TGCGCCAGCAGCCGAGGACCCGGGTCGAACATTCAGTACTTC | CASSRGPGSNIQYF
TRBD1 | . | TRBJ2-7 | TRBV19 | TGTGCCAGTAGTATAGTAGGACAGGGGGCCTACGAGCAGTACTTC | CASSIVGQGAYEQYF
TRBD1 | . | TRBJ2-2 | TRBV5-1 | TGCGCCAGCAGGACAGGGGCCGAGACCGGGGAGCTGTTTTTT | CASRTGAETGELFF
. | . | TRBJ2-7 | TRBV28 | TGTGCCAGCAGTCCATGGACAGACCACTACGAGCAGTACTTC | CASSPWTDHYEQYF
. | . | TRBJ1-6 | TRBV10-1 | TGCGCCAGCAGAAGGGACGGCGAATCAAGCCTCCACTTT | CASRRDGESSLHF